The subject of this entry is one T cell receptor beta chain. No cognate antigen has been identified for it. There are no base qualities to consult, and no much larger clone falls within one base. This sample was included in a study of shared clonotypes between healthy human individuals (TCRdb year 2020). For the wider study: The cohort comprised two women and a few men aged 18 to 49 years. The study deeply sequenced blood TCR repertoires of several healthy adults to estimate repertoire size and the extent of clonotype sharing between individuals. Libraries were prepared and TCR repertoires were sequenced by different laboratories using diverse techniques, in order to increase sequencing depth and limit assay-specific biases. Leukapheresis yielded between about 0.85 and 10 billion PBMCs per donor. Study-wide conclusions, independent of this receptor: Sampling was restricted to blood, and TCR repertoires in tissue are likely to differ from TCR repertoires in blood. Pairwise subsampling indicated that sequencing depth was expected to affect the degree of clonotype sharing among donors. The small number of donors limited the genetic and exposure-history diversity represented.

TCR CDR3 regions were amplified from genomic DNA by multiplex PCR using the deep immunoSEQ assay. Extracted genomic DNA from each cell subset was spread evenly across all wells of several immunoSEQ 96-well plates, with each plate serving as a replicate. Each replicate PCR for unsorted PBMC received roughly 0.3 ug genomic DNA, equal to 30,000 to 35,000 T cell genomes. Unsorted PBMC genomic DNA was sequenced across ten immunoSEQ deep assay plates. Purified libraries were quantified with a Qubit 3.0 fluorometer, sized on a Bioanalyzer 2100, and re-quantified with the KAPA Library Quantification kit. Every immunoSEQ 96-well plate was sequenced on a separate single-read 150-cycle Illumina NextSeq 550 flow cell. Per the authors' processing: Because the immunoSEQ output included only junctional sequences and no quality scores, the filtering could not be the same as the filtering used for full-length reads. Sequences were annotated with PyIR, a Python wrapper for IgBLAST v1.9, and V/J genes and CDR3 were assigned using IMGT germline references. Reads were filtered out if the reads had weak V/J assignments (E-value above 1e-6), no CDR3, stop codons, out-of-frame junctions, or ambiguous translated residues. A V3J clonotype was defined by an identical inferred V gene, J gene, and CDR3 amino acid sequence. The percentage overlap between two repertoires was calculated by dividing the number of shared unique clonotypes by the size of the smaller repertoire. Three approaches were used to assess repertoire richness: RTK rarefaction, the Chao1 estimator, and Recon v2.1 estimates of unobserved clonotypes. What TCRdb holds here is the immuneACCESS table cut down to in-frame rearrangements. Part of the clones is not present; checked against another copy, under half of the missing clones reflect an unresolved V gene, and the others are unexplained. The DNA was the basis for D and trimming; V, J and clone size are from that table. For this sample the table gives more than 400,000 clones, of which about 78% were detected only once. The ten largest clones capture around 11% of the sample.

Healthy HIV-negative adults with no recently reported acute infections or vaccinations were included as donors. Every donor was a Caucasian adult living in Nashville, Tennessee, USA. For unsorted samples, some 90 million PBMCs were counted, and genomic DNA was extracted using the QIAamp DNA Blood Mini kit. Blood was obtained by leukapheresis, after which PBMCs were separated by Ficoll-Histopaque density gradient centrifugation and cryopreserved in liquid nitrogen vapor phase. The cysteine opens and the phenylalanine closes a CDR3 of 15 amino acids. Left in the record is the CDR3 DNA by itself, 45 bases read in frame from the first base. Cut back by 5 bases and 5 bases, the V and J ends lie 18 bases apart. CDR1 and CDR2, looked up from the germline V gene, are SGHVS and FQNEAQ.

The TCR sequence derives from a woman aged 40 to 50 in good health. Some clones in this sample may be carry-over from other donors' samples. This sequence uses TRBV7-8 and TRBJ2-5, and possibly TRBD2, on 6 matching bases. Input material: PBMCs. CDR3 loop: CASSQHGGLGETQYF. The nucleotides read TGTGCCAGCAGCCAGCACGGAGGGCTGGGGGAGACCCAGTACTTC.